The sequence of this T cell receptor beta chain was determined in a study of cytomegalovirus exposure and HLA in healthy donors. As regards this clone: Its specificity is not known.

The CDR3 consists of 11 residues. The V gene lost 2 bases and the J gene lost 10 bases, with 7 bases spanning the gap. The germline V gene encodes CDR1 SGHDT and CDR2 YYEEEE. PCR primers comprised 60 Vbeta and 13 Jbeta primers. Produced via immunoSEQ multiplex PCR; TCRdb's table is partial and in-frame only. The sample includes some 150,000 clones, approximately 79% seen only once; the top ten take about 4.6%. General study points: A missense DCLRE1C variant was associated with V- and J-gene trimming of TCR beta chains in a later analysis, and an independent cohort replicated the association. By a later analysis, the bulk of CMV-associated TCR beta chains appeared HLA-restricted.

The sample comprised PBMCs. The V and J genes are TRBV5-6 and TRBJ2-1; D might be TRBD1 (5 bases). The sequence derives from a man aged 40-55 years in good health and CMV-seronegative. CDR3 loop: CASSLRGEQFF. Written as DNA, the CDR3 is TGTGCCAGCAGCTTAAGGGGAGAGCAGTTCTTC.